This T cell receptor (beta chain) was identified during a study of T cell responses to AZD1222 COVID-19 vaccine. The method was immunoSEQ multiplex PCR; TCRdb's version includes in-frame clones alone and lacks a portion of them. The sample contains roughly 150,000 clones, just over 90% of which appear only once. The germline V and J ends were trimmed by 3 bases and 5 bases, with 8 bases remaining between them. The CDR3 extends over 13 amino acids. This sample comprised peripheral blood, obtained 28 days after the second AZD1222 dose. The rearrangement uses TRBV12-3 or TRBV12-4 and TRBJ1-5; D is unresolved. The clonotype was recovered from an adult who received the AZD1222 COVID-19 vaccine. For the CDR3, the DNA is TGTGCCAGCAGTTTTTATCGGGATCAGCCCCAGCATTTT. This encodes CASSFYRDQPQHF.